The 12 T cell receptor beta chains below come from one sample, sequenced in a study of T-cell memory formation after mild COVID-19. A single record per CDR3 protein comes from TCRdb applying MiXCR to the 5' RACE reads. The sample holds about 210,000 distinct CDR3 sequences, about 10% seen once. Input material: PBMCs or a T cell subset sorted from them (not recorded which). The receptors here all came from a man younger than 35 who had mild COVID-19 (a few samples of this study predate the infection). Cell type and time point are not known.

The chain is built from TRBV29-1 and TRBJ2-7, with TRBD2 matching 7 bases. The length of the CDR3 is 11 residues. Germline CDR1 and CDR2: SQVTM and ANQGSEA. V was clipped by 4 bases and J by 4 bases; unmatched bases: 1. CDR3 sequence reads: CSVGGGYEQYF. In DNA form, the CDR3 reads TGCAGCGTTGGGGGGGGATACGAGCAGTACTTC.

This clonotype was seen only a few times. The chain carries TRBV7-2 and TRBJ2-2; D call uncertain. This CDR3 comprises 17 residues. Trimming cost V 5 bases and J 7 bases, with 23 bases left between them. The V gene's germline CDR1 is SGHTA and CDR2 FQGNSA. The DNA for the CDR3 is TGTGCCAGCAGCCCAGTGGGGTTGGTAGCTGACGTCGGGGAGCTGTTTTTT. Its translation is CASSPVGLVADVGELFF.

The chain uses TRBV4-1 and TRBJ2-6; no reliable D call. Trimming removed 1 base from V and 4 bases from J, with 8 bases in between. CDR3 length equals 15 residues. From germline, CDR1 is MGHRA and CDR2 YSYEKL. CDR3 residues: CASSQGSSGANVLTF. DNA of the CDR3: TGCGCCAGCAGCCAAGGTAGCTCGGGGGCCAACGTCCTGACTTTC.

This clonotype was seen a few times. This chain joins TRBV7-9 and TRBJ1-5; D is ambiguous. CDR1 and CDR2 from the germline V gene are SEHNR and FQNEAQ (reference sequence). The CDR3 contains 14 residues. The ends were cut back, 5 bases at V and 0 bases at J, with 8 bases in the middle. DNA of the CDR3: TGTGCCAGCAGCGCAGCTAATAGCAATCAGCCCCAGCATTTT. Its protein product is CASSAANSNQPQHF.

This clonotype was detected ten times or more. The CDR3 nucleotides read TGTGCCAGCAGCAATCTAGCGGGGGGGCACAATGAGCAGTTCTTC. As protein: CASSNLAGGHNEQFF. The chain joins TRBV7-2 to TRBJ2-1; the match to TRBD2 covers 12 bases. V shed 5 bases and J 5 bases; nucleotides not matched to a gene: 4. Germline V lookup: CDR1 SGHTA, CDR2 FQGNSA. The CDR3 extends over 15 amino acids. The full variable domain, with the rest looked up from reference TRBV7-2 and TRBJ2-1, is GAGVSQSPSNKVTEKGKDVELRCDPISGHTALYWYRQSLGQGLEFLIYFQGNSAPDKSGLPSDRFSAERTGGSVSTLTIQRTQQEDSAVYLCASSNLAGGHNEQFFGPGTRLTVL.

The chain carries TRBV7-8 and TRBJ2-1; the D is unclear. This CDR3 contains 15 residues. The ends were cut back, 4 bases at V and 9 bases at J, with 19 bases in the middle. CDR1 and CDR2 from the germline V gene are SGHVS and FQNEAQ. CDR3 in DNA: TGTGCCAGCAGCTCCCTAGGCCTGGTACGTAGTGAGCAGTTCTTC. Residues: CASSSLGLVRSEQFF.

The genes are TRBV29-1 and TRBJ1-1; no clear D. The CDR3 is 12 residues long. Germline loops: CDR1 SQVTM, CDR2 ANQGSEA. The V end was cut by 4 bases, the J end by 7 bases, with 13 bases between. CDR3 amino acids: CSVGPGRGEAFF. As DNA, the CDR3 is TGCAGCGTTGGCCCGGGAAGAGGTGAAGCTTTCTTT.

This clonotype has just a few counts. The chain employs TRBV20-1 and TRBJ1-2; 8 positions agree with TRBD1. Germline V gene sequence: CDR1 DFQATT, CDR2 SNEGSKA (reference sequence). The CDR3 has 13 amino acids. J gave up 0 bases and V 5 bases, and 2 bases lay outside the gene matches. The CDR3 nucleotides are TGCAGTGCTTGGACAGGGACTAACTATGGCTACACCTTC. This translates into CSAWTGTNYGYTF.

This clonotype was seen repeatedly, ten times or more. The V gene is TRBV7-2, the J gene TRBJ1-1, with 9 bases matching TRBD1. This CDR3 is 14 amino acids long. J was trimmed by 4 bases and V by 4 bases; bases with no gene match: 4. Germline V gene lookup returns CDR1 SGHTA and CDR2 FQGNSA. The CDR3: CASSSTGGLTEAFF. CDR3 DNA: TGTGCCAGCAGCTCAACAGGGGGCCTCACTGAAGCTTTCTTT. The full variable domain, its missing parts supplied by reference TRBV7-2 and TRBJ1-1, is GAGVSQSPSNKVTEKGKDVELRCDPISGHTALYWYRQSLGQGLEFLIYFQGNSAPDKSGLPSDRFSAERTGGSVSTLTIQRTQQEDSAVYLCASSSTGGLTEAFFGQGTRLTVV.

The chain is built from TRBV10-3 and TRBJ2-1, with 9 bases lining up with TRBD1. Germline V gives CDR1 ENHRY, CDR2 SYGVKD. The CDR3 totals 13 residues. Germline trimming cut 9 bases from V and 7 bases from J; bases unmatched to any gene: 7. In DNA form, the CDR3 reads TGTGCCATTTATGGACAGGGGTCAAATGAGCAGTTCTTC. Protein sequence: CAIYGQGSNEQFF.

For the CDR3, the DNA is TGTGCCATCAGTGACAGGGGGCTTGGAAACACCATATATTTT. This translates into CAISDRGLGNTIYF. The rearrangement links TRBV10-3 to TRBJ1-3, with 8 bases that match TRBD1. V shed 3 bases and J 3 bases; nucleotides not matched to a gene: 1. Germline CDR1 and CDR2: ENHRY and SYGVKD. CDR3 length equals 14 residues.

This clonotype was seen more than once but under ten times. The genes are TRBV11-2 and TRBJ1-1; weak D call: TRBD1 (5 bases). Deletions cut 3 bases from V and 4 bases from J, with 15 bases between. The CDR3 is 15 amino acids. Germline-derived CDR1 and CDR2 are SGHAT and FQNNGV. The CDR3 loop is CASSFNVREGTEAFF. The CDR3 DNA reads TGTGCCAGCAGCTTCAATGTCAGGGAGGGCACTGAAGCTTTCTTT.